This T cell receptor beta chain derives from a study of CXCR3-negative and CXCR3-positive naive CD8 T cells. Study context: The libraries yielded about 135 million TRB reads, about 1.5 +/- 0.3 million each. Study-wide results and limits: CXCR3-positive naive cells carried more hydrophobic TRB CDR3s than CXCR3-negative naive cells did. TRBV-TRBJ usage matched between naive CXCR3-negative and CXCR3-positive cells but not between memory cells. High diversity, comparable across both naive subsets, contrasted with much lower diversity in memory CD8+ cells.

Within the CD8+ T cell compartment, naive cells were CD45RO-CCR7+CD27+CD95-. The authors prepared UMI-labeled TRB cDNA libraries by 5' RACE. TCRdb reanalyzed the 5' RACE reads and collapses them to one entry per CDR3 protein, without DNA. The sample includes 55,000 to 75,000 distinct CDR3 sequences. This CDR3 is 16 amino acids long. About this clonotype: As yet, its antigen is unknown.

This receptor was identified in a human donor in good health. Some clones in this sample may be carry-over from other donors' samples. The chain has TRBV23-1 and TRBJ2-5; lacking DNA, the TRBD1 call made by TCRdb goes unchecked. TRBV23-1 belongs to the ORF category, with a function that is uncertain. What was sequenced was naive CXCR3+ CD8+ T cells from blood. Subset given: CD45RO-CCR7+CD27+CD95- naive CD8+ T cells expressing CXCR3 (TNR3+). The CDR3 is CVDCGLPGGYQETQYF.